This is a list of T cell receptor beta chains from one sample in a study of blood T cell repertoires in COVID-19. The data were produced by immunoSEQ multiplex PCR, yet TCRdb's version contains in-frame clones alone and is incomplete. Among roughly 260,000 clones, more than 85% were seen once, and the ten largest hold approximately 2.6%. Sequenced input: peripheral blood. Source of these receptors: a person under 30 with COVID-19, enrolled during active disease. The CDR3 runs from the conserved cysteine through the conserved F or W.

J gene,V gene,CDR3 protein
TRBJ2-1,TRBV7-9,CASSLGSIRGTSVYNEQFF
TRBJ1-6,TRBV27,CASSFQEDSPLHF
TRBJ2-3,TRBV5-1,CASSPGLASTDTQYF
TRBJ2-3,TRBV7-2,CASANGRTDTQYF
TRBJ2-2,TRBV18,CASSPQSRELVTGELFF
TRBJ2-3,TRBV7-9,CASSLERGSTDTQYF
TRBJ1-1,TRBV27,CASKRNTEAFF
TRBJ2-7,TRBV7-9,CASSLTGYEQYF
TRBJ1-5,TRBV14,CASSQVGDVGDNQPQHF
TRBJ1-3,TRBV18,CASLSQSSGNTIYF
TRBJ2-3,TRBV4-1,CASSQPTSGRGDTQYF
TRBJ2-7,TRBV29-1,CSVRAGTYEQYF
TRBJ2-7,TRBV7-2,CASSHSGEYYEQYF
TRBJ1-5,TRBV28,CASRERGQGNQPQHF
TRBJ2-6,TRBV28,CASGRDRGSPGANVLTF
TRBJ2-1,TRBV9,CASTDPLRDEQFF
TRBJ2-3,TRBV28,CASTPTVDRLSDTQYF
TRBJ2-7,TRBV9,CASSVGEESRNYEQYF
TRBJ1-1,TRBV5-1,CASSLTGPDTEAFF
TRBJ2-5,TRBV13,CASSLDVGETQYF
TRBJ1-1,TRBV13,CASTPPRGRQEAFF
TRBJ2-2,TRBV2,CASSRGLAEGNTGELFF
TRBJ2-1,TRBV24-1,CATSAGGQGAFREQFF
TRBJ2-7,TRBV13,CASSAGTYEQYF
TRBJ2-7,TRBV4-2,CASSQDPVAPSYEQYF
TRBJ2-1,TRBV27,CASSGIAGGPASYNEQFF
TRBJ1-4,TRBV7-3,CASSSTGTGNEKLFF
TRBJ2-7,TRBV18,CASSPLAGGSTYEQYF
TRBJ2-4,TRBV6-5,CASTRTGTDIQYF
TRBJ2-7,TRBV18,CASSPRGQGSYEQYF
TRBJ1-2,TRBV5-4,CASSRDSNYGYTF
TRBJ2-3,TRBV9,CASSVSRQGGTDTQYF
TRBJ2-1,TRBV21-1,CASYHREKNNEQFF
TRBJ1-2,TRBV10-3,CAISEWESGYTF
TRBJ1-6,TRBV6-5,CASSYAGSNSPLHF
TRBJ1-1,TRBV2,CASTRGRTEAFF
TRBJ1-6,TRBV27,CASSLLQGPPLHF
TRBJ2-7,TRBV2,CASSQGTSGYEQYF
TRBJ2-7,TRBV27,CASSLKQPGGNYEQYF
TRBJ2-7,TRBV5-8,CASSLAGMTYEQYF
TRBJ1-5,TRBV19,CASSGLGLYSNQPQHF
TRBJ1-4,TRBV7-9,CASSLAGPEGEKLFF
TRBJ2-3,TRBV29-1,CSVPSVSTDTQYF
TRBJ2-5,TRBV5-1,CASSLAPSGGGETQYF
TRBJ2-6,TRBV2,CASSEPRATGANVLTF
TRBJ2-7,TRBV27,CASGFTAEGYEQYF
TRBJ2-3,TRBV9,CASSAGTSGPTDTQYF
TRBJ1-2,TRBV28,CASSLPQGAAYGYTF
TRBJ2-7,TRBV3-1/TRBV3-2,CASSRDPAGGYEQYF
TRBJ2-7,TRBV7-9,CASSPAGGEQYF
TRBJ1-6,TRBV2,CASSPSGTASYNSPLHF
TRBJ2-2,TRBV13,CASSFRTGVGELFF
TRBJ2-1,TRBV7-2,CASSLLPGRGEFF
TRBJ1-4,TRBV9,CASSPGVGLDEKLFF
TRBJ1-1,TRBV27,CASSSDRGEAFF